The rows below give T cell receptor beta chains drawn from one sample of a study of T-cell memory formation after mild COVID-19. TCRdb re-derived calls from the 5' RACE reads in MiXCR, one entry per CDR3 protein. The profile shows approximately 490,000 distinct CDR3 sequences, about a fifth of them singletons. Sequencing was done on a sample of PBMCs or a T cell subset sorted from them (not recorded which). The receptors were gathered from an adult woman who had mild COVID-19 (a few samples of this study predate the infection). Cell type and time point are not known. Both conserved end residues are part of each CDR3. A D gene is named only where the DNA matches it firmly. Clone sizes are given selectively: once, few, many, or a class where the clone is expanded.

j_call	v_call	clone_size	d_call	cdr3_nt	cdr3_aa
TRBJ2-5	TRBV7-6	few	TRBD1	TGTGCCAGCAGCTTAGAGAACAGGGGGCGGGAAGAGACCCAGTACTTC	CASSLENRGREETQYF
TRBJ2-2	TRBV14	few	-	TGTGCCAGCAGCCAAGATTCGGGGGGCGCGGCCGGGGAGCTGTTTTTT	CASSQDSGGAAGELFF
TRBJ2-2	TRBV7-7	few	TRBD2	TGTGCTAGCAGCGCCGGGACTAGCTCCTCGGAGCTGTTTTTT	CASSAGTSSSELFF
TRBJ2-7	TRBV9	few	TRBD2	TGTGCCAGCAGCGTCACGCCGGGACTAGCATTCGAGCAGTACTTC	CASSVTPGLAFEQYF
TRBJ2-1	TRBV5-1	-	TRBD1	TGCGCCAGCAGCTTGTGGGACAGTATTTCCTACAATGAGCAGTTCTTC	CASSLWDSISYNEQFF
TRBJ1-5	TRBV12-3/TRBV12-4	-	-	TGTGCCAGCAGTTTAACAAGGGGTGATCAGCCCCAGCATTTT	CASSLTRGDQPQHF
TRBJ2-1	TRBV3-1	few	-	TGTGCCAGCAGCCCTCGCAGAATAGTAGTCCATGAGCAGTTCTTC	CASSPRRIVVHEQFF
TRBJ2-3	TRBV20-1	-	-	TGCAGTGCTAGAGGGGTCAGGGCAGATACGCAGTATTTT	CSARGVRADTQYF
TRBJ2-2	TRBV29-1	-	TRBD2	TGCAGCGTGAAGACAGCGGGGGCCGGGGAGCTGTTTTTT	CSVKTAGAGELFF
TRBJ1-1	TRBV12-2	-	-	TGTGCAAGTCGCTTAGAAATGGGACAGGTGAACACTGAAGCTTTCTTT	CASRLEMGQVNTEAFF
TRBJ2-5	TRBV10-3	-	TRBD1	TGTGCCATCAGCTTTGACAGGGACCAAGAGACCCAGTACTTC	CAISFDRDQETQYF
TRBJ2-3	TRBV12-3/TRBV12-4	few	-	TGTGCCAGCAGTTGGGGGGCAGATACGCAGTATTTT	CASSWGADTQYF
TRBJ1-1	TRBV10-3	once	-	TGTGCCATCTCGGGAGGACCGAACACTGAAGCTTTCTTT	CAISGGPNTEAFF
TRBJ2-7	TRBV9	-	TRBD2	TGTGCCAGCAGCGTATCGCTAGCGGGGGTCTACGAGCAGTACTTC	CASSVSLAGVYEQYF
TRBJ1-3	TRBV14	-	-	TGTGCCAGCAGCCACCAGGACTTCTCTGGAAACACCATATATTTT	CASSHQDFSGNTIYF
TRBJ2-1	TRBV7-2	many	TRBD2	TGTGCCAGCTCACGGGGGGATCCATTTCACAATGAGCAGTTCTTC	CASSRGDPFHNEQFF
TRBJ1-1	TRBV6-1	few	TRBD1	TGTGCCAGCAGTGAAGCGAAGACAGGGTGGCGGACTGAAGCTTTCTTT	CASSEAKTGWRTEAFF
TRBJ2-1	TRBV3-1	-	TRBD2	TGTGCCAGCAGCCAGGGGAGGGGTCCCTACGAGCAGTTCTTC	CASSQGRGPYEQFF
TRBJ2-1	TRBV6-6	few	TRBD1	TGTGCCAGCAGCCGGGGTACAGGGGGCGCGAGAAATGAGCAGTTCTTC	CASSRGTGGARNEQFF
TRBJ2-1	TRBV5-1	-	TRBD2	TGCGCCAGCAGCTTGTATTATGCGGGAGGAGGATACAATGAGCAGTTCTTC	CASSLYYAGGGYNEQFF
TRBJ2-2	TRBV18	few	-	TGTGCCAGCTCACCACGAGATCGAACCGGGGAGCTGTTTTTT	CASSPRDRTGELFF
TRBJ2-1	TRBV4-1	-	TRBD2	TGCGCCAGCAGCCATCCCCGGGGGGGAGGGCGTAATGAGCAGTTCTTC	CASSHPRGGGRNEQFF
TRBJ2-7	TRBV6-1	few	-	TGTGCCAGCAGTGAAGAGGCCCAGCGAAGGCAGTACTTC	CASSEEAQRRQYF
TRBJ2-3	TRBV18	-	TRBD2	TGTGCCAGCTCACTCTATCCACTAGCGGGTCTTTACACAGATACGCAGTATTTT	CASSLYPLAGLYTDTQYF
TRBJ2-7	TRBV7-9	medium-sized	TRBD2	TGTGCCAGCAGCGCCCCAGCGGGGGTCGGCGAGCAGTACTTC	CASSAPAGVGEQYF
TRBJ2-1	TRBV24-1	-	TRBD2	TGTGCCACCAGCGAACCGGGACTAGTTTCTCGGGAGCAGTTCTTC	CATSEPGLVSREQFF
TRBJ1-1	TRBV27	few	-	TGTGCCAGCAGCCCAGGGGTGTGGACTGAAGCTTTCTTT	CASSPGVWTEAFF
TRBJ1-3	TRBV30	-	-	TGTGCCTGGAGTGTCGGAAACTCTGGAAACACCATATATTTT	CAWSVGNSGNTIYF
TRBJ2-4	TRBV7-9	few	TRBD2	TGTGCCAGCAGCTTGGGACTAGCGGGAGGGCAGGAAAACATTCAGTACTTC	CASSLGLAGGQENIQYF
TRBJ2-1	TRBV30	few	-	TGTGCCTGGAGTGTAGGGCTGTACAATGAGCAGTTCTTC	CAWSVGLYNEQFF
TRBJ2-3	TRBV29-1	-	-	TGCAGCGTGCCGACTAGGAGTACACAACATACGCAGTATTTT	CSVPTRSTQHTQYF
TRBJ1-1	TRBV7-2	many	TRBD1	TGTGCCAGCAGCCCAGGGGGCGCGACTGAAGCTTTCTTT	CASSPGGATEAFF
TRBJ2-3	TRBV20-1	-	TRBD2	TGCAGTGGGACAGCGGGAGCAGGAGATACGCAGTATTTT	CSGTAGAGDTQYF
TRBJ2-1	TRBV24-1	many	TRBD2	TGTGCCATCGAAGCCGGGACTAGCGGGAGGGCCCAACGGGAGCAGTTCTTC	CAIEAGTSGRAQREQFF
TRBJ2-5	TRBV20-1	many	-	TGCAGTGCTAGAGAACCCCCTGCCCAGTACTTC	CSAREPPAQYF
TRBJ1-6	TRBV7-8	many	-	TGTGCCAGCAGCTTAGCGGGGGCTCTCTCCTATAATTCACCCCTCCACTTT	CASSLAGALSYNSPLHF
TRBJ1-5	TRBV10-3	-	-	TGTGCCATCGGCCAATCCAAGGAGCCCCAGCATTTT	CAIGQSKEPQHF
TRBJ1-4	TRBV10-3	-	-	TGTGCCATCAGTGAGTCGATCAGCCGTCAATCTTCAGCAACTAATGAAAAACTGTTTTTT	CAISESISRQSSATNEKLFF
TRBJ2-7	TRBV7-8	-	-	TGTGCCAGCAGCGTACCGAGACTTAGCGAGCAGTACTTC	CASSVPRLSEQYF
TRBJ1-6	TRBV5-5	many	-	TGTGCCAGCAGCTTTGGGGATTCAACCTATAATTCACCCCTCCACTTT	CASSFGDSTYNSPLHF
TRBJ2-3	TRBV18	-	-	TGTGCCAGCTCACCACCCGTCACAGATACGCAGTATTTT	CASSPPVTDTQYF
TRBJ2-2	TRBV6-2/TRBV6-3	few	-	TGTGCCAGCAGCCGACTAGTCGCCACCGGGGAGCTGTTTTTT	CASSRLVATGELFF
TRBJ1-6	TRBV15	few	-	TGTGCCACCAGCCAGGACCGCCGTCCACCCCTCCACTTT	CATSQDRRPPLHF
TRBJ2-3	TRBV27	-	TRBD2	TGTGCCAGCAGTTTTATCCTAGCGGGGGGACCAGATACGCAGTATTTT	CASSFILAGGPDTQYF
TRBJ2-7	TRBV28	few	TRBD1	TGTGCCAGCAGCACCCAGGACAGGGTTAGGAACGAGCAGTACTTC	CASSTQDRVRNEQYF
TRBJ2-1	TRBV6-6	few	TRBD1	TGTGCCAGCATCCTCAAGGGCACAGGGGGCAGGCCTGAGCAGTTCTTC	CASILKGTGGRPEQFF
TRBJ1-1	TRBV25-1	once	TRBD1	TGTGCCAGCACCAAGGGACAGACAAACACTGAAGCTTTCTTT	CASTKGQTNTEAFF
TRBJ2-3	TRBV6-1	few	-	TGTGCCAGCAGGAATTATCAGGGGGGTACGCAGTATTTT	CASRNYQGGTQYF
TRBJ2-6	TRBV11-2	few	TRBD1	TGTGCCAGCAGCTTAGATATAGGACAGGGAAGCTTTGGGGCCAACGTCCTGACTTTC	CASSLDIGQGSFGANVLTF
TRBJ2-7	TRBV15	few	-	TGTGCCACCAGCAGAGATGGAGTTTACGAGCAGTACTTC	CATSRDGVYEQYF
TRBJ2-7	TRBV7-9	-	TRBD1	TGTGCCAGCAGCTTAACAGGGGCTCCCTACGAGCAGTACTTC	CASSLTGAPYEQYF
TRBJ2-3	TRBV7-6	few	TRBD2	TGTGCCAGCGCCGAAGCTAGCGGGGGAAGCACAGATACGCAGTATTTT	CASAEASGGSTDTQYF
TRBJ1-1	TRBV12-3/TRBV12-4	few	-	TGTGCCAGCAGTTTGGAGCCCGGTGAAGCTTTCTTT	CASSLEPGEAFF